The TCR beta chain under discussion was sequenced for a study of blood T cell repertoires in COVID-19. Across the study: Sample material is recorded as cDNA or gDNA derived from T cells, B-cell-depleted T cells, or PBMCs.

Trimming removed 3 bases from V and 2 bases from J; junction bases left unmatched: 7. The CDR3 extends over 18 amino acids. Germline assignment: CDR1 SNHLY and CDR2 FYNNEI. In the original workflow: The authors estimated nucleated cell counts from reference gene primer amplification. The data were produced by immunoSEQ multiplex PCR, yet TCRdb's version contains in-frame clones alone and is incomplete. That table gives V, J and clone size, and the DNA gave D and trimming. The sample lists around 140,000 clones; more than 60% were seen once. This chain links TRBV2 with TRBJ2-2; 12 bases line up with TRBD2. Sequencing input: peripheral blood. This clonotype originated in a woman aged 55-69 years with acute or convalescent COVID-19. In DNA, the CDR3 is TGTGCCAGCAGTGAGGTCCCTAGCGGGAGGGGTAACACCGGGGAGCTGTTTTTT. Protein: CASSEVPSGRGNTGELFF.